This is a list of T cell receptor beta chains from one sample in a study of CD8 T cells in ankylosing spondylitis. Via MiXCR, TCRdb re-called the 5' RACE reads, giving one row per CDR3 protein. The sample records around 100,000 distinct CDR3 sequences, under 30% being singletons. Sequenced sample: synovial fluid, either unsorted or a sorted T cell fraction (not recorded which). Every receptor here comes from a male donor with ankylosing spondylitis. Both conserved end residues are trimmed from each CDR3.

V gene	J gene	CDR3 protein
TRBV18	TRBJ1-1	ASSPLGGTEAF
TRBV4-1	TRBJ1-1	ASSQDFQMENTEAF
TRBV20-1	TRBJ2-7	SAPKGSLAYEQY
TRBV28	TRBJ1-1	ASGDRMNTEAF
TRBV6-1	TRBJ2-2	ASRRFPTGELF
TRBV30	TRBJ1-1	AWRGTVGSEAF
TRBV6-1	TRBJ1-5	ASSEWAASNQPQH
TRBV5-1	TRBJ1-1	ASSLAVGQLEAF
TRBV11-2	TRBJ1-3	ASSFNEGAGNTIY
TRBV7-8	TRBJ2-7	ASNSLGSYEQY
TRBV20-1	TRBJ1-4	SARINEKLF
TRBV7-9	TRBJ2-7	ASSLLGTEY
TRBV14	TRBJ2-3	ASSQDLGADTQY
TRBV30	TRBJ1-1	AWSKGSNSEAF
TRBV12-3/TRBV12-4	TRBJ2-4	ASSLEESPKNIQY
TRBV5-6	TRBJ1-1	ASSSGQRLNTEAF
TRBV20-1	TRBJ2-3	SATAGTSTDTQY
TRBV7-9	TRBJ2-1	ASSLGTSGRADEQF
TRBV27	TRBJ2-1	ASSSPAGRSYNEQF
TRBV29-1	TRBJ1-4	SVAGRTNEKLF
TRBV5-5	TRBJ1-1	ASRRDVLTEAF
TRBV6-1	TRBJ1-2	ASSGGQHPTNYGYT
TRBV2	TRBJ1-1	ASSENMWGRSASEAF
TRBV20-1	TRBJ1-4	SALGPGNAEKLF
TRBV7-7	TRBJ2-2	ASSLDANTGELF
TRBV5-1	TRBJ2-3	ASSLAGVLDTQY
TRBV7-2	TRBJ2-3	ASSLGAGRTDTQY
TRBV24-1	TRBJ2-3	ATSESGTGTDTQY
TRBV5-1	TRBJ1-1	ASSRLDAVNTEAF
TRBV27	TRBJ2-7	ASSSTSGSNEQY
TRBV6-1	TRBJ2-1	ASSEAVGGSDEQF
TRBV7-2	TRBJ2-1	ASSTNRGLGNEQF
TRBV5-1	TRBJ2-5	ASSSETPAETQY
TRBV5-1	TRBJ2-2	ASSPTGRGLF
TRBV18	TRBJ2-5	ASSLGQIQETQY
TRBV6-2/TRBV6-3	TRBJ2-2	ASLHPGRPNTGELF
TRBV28	TRBJ2-3	ASLRRDTDTQY
TRBV20-1	TRBJ2-1	SARDGGNPYNEQF
TRBV12-3/TRBV12-4	TRBJ2-2	ASSFAGRSTGELF
TRBV7-9	TRBJ2-6	ASSSTRTLRGANVLT
TRBV20-1	TRBJ2-6	SAQQGNFVGANVLT
TRBV4-2	TRBJ2-7	ASSQGATGAEQY
TRBV7-9	TRBJ2-2	ASSLGRPTGELF
TRBV5-1	TRBJ2-5	ASSLTWQETQY
TRBV5-6	TRBJ1-1	ASSLGQLEAF
TRBV20-1	TRBJ1-5	SARVYNQPQH
TRBV20-1	TRBJ2-1	SASGVTSAGWYNEQF
TRBV18	TRBJ2-7	ASSPETDLYEQY
TRBV20-1	TRBJ2-5	SARDRQGLETQY
TRBV30	TRBJ2-3	AWGALWRKNTDTQY
TRBV7-2	TRBJ2-2	ASSLVAGAPNTGELF
TRBV4-1	TRBJ2-2	ASSHGELTGELF
TRBV5-8	TRBJ2-3	ASSMVAATQY
TRBV2	TRBJ2-5	ASRADRSLQETQY
TRBV7-6	TRBJ1-5	ASSAGTGGGNQPQH